This entry lists 14 T cell receptor beta chains sequenced from one sample in a study of OX40 agonist ivuxolimab in advanced cancers. The data were produced by immunoSEQ multiplex PCR, yet TCRdb's version contains in-frame clones alone and is incomplete. The sample contains 20,000 or so clones, about nine tenths of which appear only once. The sequencing used CD4+ or CD8+ T cells sorted from blood, collected in a trial of the OX40 agonist ivuxolimab. The receptor set was obtained from an adult with an advanced solid tumor such as melanoma, head and neck, liver or kidney cancer.

The rearrangement uses TRBV7-9 and TRBJ2-5; TRBD2 matches at 12 bases. From germline, CDR1 is SEHNR and CDR2 FQNEAQ (reference sequence). Trimming removed 5 bases from V and 5 bases from J; junction bases left unmatched: 9. This CDR3 comprises 16 residues. The CDR3, as DNA: TGTGCCAGCAGCGTGTCACTAGCGGGAGGAGGGGAGACCCAGTACTTC. Translated, it gives CASSVSLAGGGETQYF.

The rearrangement links TRBV7-9 to TRBJ2-5; D gene ambiguous. CDR3 length equals 11 residues. Germline loops: CDR1 SEHNR, CDR2 FQNEAQ (reference sequence). V lost 2 bases, J lost 5 bases, and 3 bases lay in between. The CDR3 nucleotides are TGTGCCAGCAGCTTACAGGAGACCCAGTACTTC. Its translation: CASSLQETQYF.

This clone came up once. This chain joins TRBV11-2 and TRBJ1-4, with 9 bases aligning to TRBD1. The germline gives CDR1 SGHAT, CDR2 FQNNGV. This CDR3 region has 14 residues. V shed 5 bases and J 5 bases; nucleotides not matched to a gene: 3. In nucleotides, the CDR3 is TGTGCCAGCAGCCTGACAGGGGGGAATGAAAAACTGTTTTTT. This gives the protein CASSLTGGNEKLFF.

The chain couples TRBV5-5 to TRBJ1-1; possible D gene TRBD1, 6 bases. The germline gives CDR1 SGHKS, CDR2 YYEKEE (reference sequence). The CDR3 is 11 amino acids. V gave up 5 bases and J gave up 6 bases, with 8 bases separating them. This chain's CDR3 is CASRAGAEAFF. CDR3 DNA: TGTGCCAGCAGGGCAGGGGCTGAAGCTTTCTTT.

The J gene is TRBJ2-1, the V gene TRBV28, with D uncertain. Trimming shortened V by 3 bases and J by 8 bases, and 8 bases separated the two germline ends. Germline CDR1 and CDR2: MDHEN and SYDVKM. The CDR3 is 12 residues long. The CDR3 nucleotides read TGTGCCAGCAGTTTCGGTAGCCATGAGCAGTTCTTC. Translated: CASSFGSHEQFF.

The rearrangement links TRBV19 to TRBJ2-7; TRBD2 might be the D (6 bases). The CDR3 has 13 residues. V lost 3 bases, J lost 2 bases, and 8 bases lay in between. Germline V gene data show CDR1 as LNHDA and CDR2 as SQIVND (reference sequence). The CDR3 bases are TGTGCCAGTAGTATGGGCGGGGCCTACGAGCAGTACTTC. Translated: CASSMGGAYEQYF.

CDR3 in DNA: TGTGCCAGCAGCCCCGGGGGCAGACCCTACGAGCAGTACTTC. Protein product: CASSPGGRPYEQYF. This chain uses TRBV13 with TRBJ2-7; D tentatively fits TRBD1 or TRBD2 (6 bases each). This CDR3 has 14 amino acids. Germline values: CDR1 PRHDT, CDR2 FYEKMQ (reference sequence). Trimming took off 5 bases at V and 2 bases at J, with 13 bases between the two ends.

The chain is built from TRBV9 and TRBJ2-5; the match to TRBD2 covers 8 bases. Unmatched junction bases numbered 8, after V lost 0 bases and J lost 4 bases. The germline V gene encodes CDR1 SGDLS and CDR2 YYNGEE. This CDR3 spans 16 amino acids. In DNA form, the CDR3 reads TGTGCCAGCAGCGTAGCTACCGGGGGGGTAGGAGAGACCCAGTACTTC. It specifies CASSVATGGVGETQYF.

This chain links TRBV6-5 with TRBJ2-2, with D perhaps assigned TRBD1 or TRBD2 (5 bases each). Trimming removed 7 bases at V and 5 bases at J, with 17 bases between. Germline V gene sequence: CDR1 MNHEY, CDR2 SVGAGI. CDR3 length equals 15 residues. The CDR3 here is CASTFTWGNTGELFF. Here the CDR3 DNA reads TGTGCCAGCACTTTTACTTGGGGGAATACCGGGGAGCTGTTTTTT.

This clone showed up just once. This sequence joins TRBV28 and TRBJ2-5; 11 bases line up with TRBD2. CDR1 is MDHEN and CDR2 is SYDVKM in the germline V gene. The CDR3 contains 18 residues. J was trimmed by 1 base and V by 6 bases; bases with no gene match: 13. The CDR3 reads CASSLEGTSGVRQETQYF. DNA for the CDR3: TGTGCCAGCAGCCTCGAGGGGACTAGCGGAGTCCGCCAAGAGACCCAGTACTTC.

This clone has more than one count but fewer than ten. The rearrangement joins TRBV2 to TRBJ2-3; D is ambiguous. The CDR3 loop spans 12 amino acids. V was clipped by 8 bases and J by 6 bases, with 12 bases between them. Per the germline V gene, CDR1 is SNHLY and CDR2 is FYNNEI. The CDR3 reads CASVPAADTQYF. DNA for the CDR3: TGTGCCAGCGTCCCCGCCGCCGATACGCAGTATTTT.

J is TRBJ2-5 and V is TRBV27; D not resolved. Germline V gives CDR1 MNHEY, CDR2 SMNVEV (reference sequence). V lost 4 bases to trimming and J lost 5 bases, with 8 bases between them. This CDR3 spans 12 amino acids. The CDR3, as DNA: TGTGCCAGCAGTTCCCTTAGGGAGACCCAGTACTTC. Translating it yields CASSSLRETQYF.

This chain joins TRBV7-9 and TRBJ2-3; D ambiguous. The V end lost 5 bases, the J end lost 3 bases, and 6 bases lay between the germline ends. Germline lookup yields CDR1 SEHNR and CDR2 FQNEAQ (reference sequence). The CDR3 covers 12 residues. The CDR3 DNA is TGTGCCAGCAGCGACGGTACAGATACGCAGTATTTT. Its protein product is CASSDGTDTQYF.

This clone was seen only a few times. The chain couples TRBV6-5 to TRBJ1-2; D gene ambiguous. The CDR3 is made up of 11 amino acids. Germline V gene sequence: CDR1 MNHEY, CDR2 SVGAGI. Trimming took 6 bases from V and 1 from J, leaving 3 bases between them. CDR3 DNA sequence: TGTGCCAGCAGCGATAACTATGGCTACACCTTC. This codes for CASSDNYGYTF.